This entry is about one T cell receptor beta chain. Its antigen is currently unknown. The record originates from a study of T cell responses to AZD1222 COVID-19 vaccine. Study-wide findings and caveats: Vaccine-associated CD4 TCRs ranged over spike, dominating at 160-218 and 743-854. Donors skewed white British and female; clonal diversity was possibly underestimated.

The V and J ends lost 5 bases and 8 bases, in that order; junction bases with no gene match: 6. Germline loops: CDR1 LNHDA, CDR2 SQIVND (reference sequence). The CDR3 is made up of 14 amino acids. Assay used: immunoSEQ multiplex PCR; TCRdb lists only in-frame clones, some missing. The table has 90,000 to 150,000 clones, roughly 88% seen once; the top ten hold under 4.5%. The sample consisted of peripheral blood, taken on day 0 of AZD1222 vaccination. This TCR derives from an adult in good health. This chain uses TRBV19 with TRBJ1-4; 9 nucleotides line up with TRBD1. The chain's CDR3 is CASSVTGGEEKLFF. CDR3 DNA sequence: TGTGCCAGTAGTGTGACAGGGGGTGAAGAAAAACTGTTTTTT.